A single sample gave rise to the 29 T cell receptor beta chains below, sequenced in a study of tumor-infiltrating lymphocytes in primary liver carcinoma. The blood RNA (from unsorted whole blood) was obtained, and germline DNA was also extracted. Priming with a constant-region primer yielded TCR beta cDNA from roughly 0.45 ug total RNA. For TCR beta, libraries were produced by three nested multiplex PCR rounds using slightly modified ARM-PCR. The opening two PCR rounds, 10 cycles each, paired TRBV1-TRBV30 forward primers with a C-beta reverse primer. TCRdb reprocessed the multiplex PCR reads via MiXCR and lists one record per CDR3 protein. Counted here are around 210,000 distinct CDR3 sequences, roughly 61% occurring once; the ten biggest clones make up about 7.1%. Source material: peripheral blood. The receptors were sampled from a woman aged 55-69 years with primary liver carcinoma and hepatitis B virus infection.

As regards this clonotype: This clone may be a read error of a much larger clone one base away. The CDR3 carries no conserved terminal phenylalanine or tryptophan, so it likely arises from a read error. The chain joins TRBV4-1 to TRBJ2-6, with no clear D. Germline CDR1 reads MGHRA; CDR2 reads YSYEKL. The ends were cut back, 0 bases at V and 0 bases at J, with 9 bases in the middle. This CDR3 region has 17 residues. The CDR3 loop is CASSQEKGNSGANVLTI. As DNA, the CDR3 is TGCGCCAGCAGCCAAGAAAAGGGAAACTCTGGGGCCAACGTCCTGACTATC.

Concerning this clonotype: A much larger clone lies a single base off, so this may be a read error. V gene TRBV12-3 or TRBV12-4 combines with J gene TRBJ2-1; D tentatively reads TRBD1 or TRBD2 (5 bases each). There are 14 residues in the CDR3. In DNA, the CDR3 is TGTGCCAGCAGTTGGGACCCCACCTACAATGAGCAGATCTTC. Translation gives CASSWDPTYNEQIF.

With regard to this clonotype: The final CDR3 position lacks the conserved phenylalanine or tryptophan, pointing to a likely read error. V and J are TRBV11-2 and TRBJ2-7; TRBD2 matches at 11 bases. The V gene's germline CDR1 is SGHAT and CDR2 FQNNGV. The length of the CDR3 is 18 residues. CDR3 protein: CVSSLVSTSGVSSYEQYL. The CDR3 coding sequence is TGTGTCAGCAGCTTAGTCTCGACTAGCGGGGTGAGCTCCTACGAGCAGTACCTC.

This clonotype was found once. With a much larger clone just one base away, this may be a read error. The gene calls are TRBV6-6 and TRBJ1-6; D perhaps matches TRBD1 (6 bases). This CDR3 has 15 amino acids. The germline V gene encodes CDR1 MNHNY and CDR2 SVGAGI (reference sequence). DNA of the CDR3: TGTGTCAGCAGGACTCCGGGACAAAAAAATTCACCCCTCCACTTT. Protein sequence: CVSRTPGQKNSPLHF.

Remarks on this clonotype: A read error may be the cause here, since a much bigger clone is one base away. This chain uses TRBV11-1 with TRBJ1-1, with D maybe TRBD1 (5 bases). CDR1 is SGHAT, CDR2 FQDESV, per germline (reference sequence). The CDR3 totals 16 residues. CDR3 bases: TGTACCAGCGGCCCCAGGGAGAAGGGGATGAACACTGAAGCTTTCTTT. It encodes CTSGPREKGMNTEAFF.

Comment on this clonotype: One end of the junction does not line up with germline, which may come from a read error. The chain couples TRBV11-2 to TRBJ2-5, with D hard to call. The germline gives CDR1 SGHAT, CDR2 FQNNGV. The CDR3 covers 13 residues. CDR3 sequence (DNA): TGTACCAGCAGCTTCGGGCTAGGAGAGACCCAGTACTTC. Residues: CTSSFGLGETQYF.

This clonotype was seen a handful of times. The chain has TRBV5-5 and TRBJ2-7; 11 positions agree with TRBD2. Unmatched junction bases numbered 4, after V lost 1 base and J lost 4 bases. Per the germline V gene, CDR1 is SGHKS and CDR2 is YYEKEE (reference sequence). CDR3 length: 15 amino acids. CDR3 protein: CASSLRTSGSYEQYF. The CDR3 DNA reads TGTGCCAGCAGCTTGCGAACTAGCGGGAGTTACGAGCAGTACTTC.

Details on this clonotype: A much larger clone is a single base away; this may be a read error. V gene TRBV4-1 combines with J gene TRBJ1-5; tentatively, D is TRBD1 (6 bases). The V end was cut by 5 bases, the J end by 3 bases, with 17 bases between. The germline gives CDR1 MGHRA, CDR2 YSYEKL. The CDR3 sequence is 16 residues long. As DNA, the CDR3 is TGCGCCAGCAGCACTCTCGGGGGCATCCACAATCAGCCCCAGCATTTT. This translates into CASSTLGGIHNQPQHF.

This clonotype has a handful of counts. CDR3 coding DNA: TGTGCCAGCTCACTCGGGGGACAGGGTGTCTACGAGCAGTACTTC. Protein: CASSLGGQGVYEQYF. This chain uses TRBV18 with TRBJ2-7; 9 bases agree with TRBD1. CDR3 length: 15 residues. Trimming took 4 bases from V and 3 from J; bases not matched to a gene: 7. CDR1 KGHSH and CDR2 LQKENI come from the germline V gene.

The rearrangement links TRBV28 to TRBJ1-6; D is ambiguous. Germline V lookup: CDR1 MDHEN, CDR2 SYDVKM. This CDR3 region has 12 residues. V was trimmed by 7 bases and J by 2 bases, leaving 3 bases between them. CDR3 DNA sequence: TGTGCCAGCACCCCCTATAATTCACCCCTCCACTTT. This gives the protein CASTPYNSPLHF.

The table lists this clonotype with a count of one. Because the CDR3 is missing its conserved closing phenylalanine or tryptophan, this is likely a read error. It is unclear where the CDR3 begins or ends on the DNA, so no DNA is shown, and the CDR3 is as TCRdb lists it. The chain has TRBV11-2 and TRBJ1-1; TRBD1, as called in the table, went unchecked against the DNA. The CDR3 sequence runs 15 residues, both termini included. Germline CDR1 and CDR2: SGHAT and FQNNGV. CDR3 amino acids: CASSLGHRADTEAYL.

The count of this clonotype is one. A much larger clone lies one base from this, so it may be a read error. This chain connects TRBV4-1 to TRBJ2-2; D remains unclear. The CDR3 runs to 15 residues. From germline, CDR1 is MGHRA and CDR2 YSYEKL. The DNA for the CDR3 is TGCGCCAGCAGCTCGACCCGGCCGAACTCCGGGGAGCTGTTTTTT. This encodes CASSSTRPNSGELFF.

There are many counts of this clonotype. CDR3 nucleotides: TGTGCCAGCAGCTCTCTTGCTTCCTACAATGAGCAGTTCTTC. It yields the protein CASSSLASYNEQFF. The chain couples TRBV11-2 to TRBJ2-1; the D is unclear. Trimming pared 4 bases from V and 1 base from J, leaving 8 bases between. Germline-derived CDR1 and CDR2 are SGHAT and FQNNGV. This CDR3 region has 14 residues.

Comment on this clonotype: This may come from a read error, since a much larger clone is one base off. The V gene is TRBV6-6, the J gene TRBJ2-1; 7 bases match TRBD2. The CDR3 is 13 amino acids. Germline-derived CDR1 and CDR2 are MNHNY and SVGAGI (reference sequence). The CDR3 reads CASCYTSVGEQFF. The CDR3 nucleotides read TGTGCCAGCTGTTATACTAGCGTTGGTGAGCAGTTCTTC.

This clonotype is a singleton in its sample. A read error may be the cause here, since a much bigger clone is one base away. The chain recombines TRBV14 with TRBJ2-1; D unresolved. Germline values: CDR1 SGHDN, CDR2 FVKESK. CDR3 length equals 13 residues. The DNA for the CDR3 is TGTGCCAGCAGCACGAACCTCTACAATGAGCAGTCCTTC. Translation gives CASSTNLYNEQSF. The whole variable domain, remainder taken from reference TRBV14 and TRBJ2-1, is EAGVTQFPSHSVIEKGQTVTLRCDPISGHDNLYWYRRVMGKEIKFLLHFVKESKQDESGMPNNRFLAERTGGTYSTLKVQPAELEDSGVYFCASSTNLYNEQSFGPGTRLTVL.

The chain recombines TRBV5-1 with TRBJ2-5, with a weak D call TRBD2 (6 bases). This CDR3 has 15 residues. The germline V and J ends were trimmed by 0 bases and 9 bases, with 18 bases remaining between them. Germline CDR1 SGHRS, CDR2 YFSETQ. CDR3 sequence: CASSLAPGGKRAQYF. DNA for the CDR3: TGCGCCAGCAGCTTGGCACCTGGCGGGAAGAGGGCCCAGTACTTC.

The DNA for the CDR3 is TGTGCCGACAGTTTTCGGCAGCCTGAGCAGTACTTC. Amino acid sequence: CADSFRQPEQYF. This chain connects TRBV12-3 or TRBV12-4 to TRBJ2-7; D may be TRBD1 (5 bases). V shed 11 bases and J shed 7 bases, with 18 bases lying between them. This CDR3 has 12 amino acids.

As to this clonotype: Mismatch with germline at one junction end may stem from a read error. The chain carries TRBV10-3 and TRBJ2-5, with 7 bases that match TRBD2. This CDR3 spans 13 amino acids. CDR1 and CDR2 from the germline V gene are ENHRY and SYGVKD. The DNA for the CDR3 is TGTGCCATACTAGCGCCGGGGCAAGAGACCCAGTACTTT. Its translation: CAILAPGQETQYF.

Comment on this clonotype: A much more abundant neighbour one base away suggests this may be a read error. The V and J genes are TRBV29-1 and TRBJ2-1; D possibly uses TRBD1 or TRBD2 (6 bases each). CDR1 is SQVTM and CDR2 is ANQGSEA in the germline V gene. The CDR3 runs to 12 residues. The CDR3 loop is CSVRGAYNGQFF. As DNA, the CDR3 is TGCAGCGTAAGGGGGGCCTACAATGGGCAGTTCTTC.

The chain uses TRBV11-2 and TRBJ2-7; a possible D gene is TRBD1 (5 bases). Germline CDR1 is SGHAT and CDR2 is FQNNGV. The CDR3 is made up of 14 amino acids. Trimming stripped 11 bases from V and 4 bases from J, with 21 bases between. This CDR3 reads CAGNLLGVLYEQYF. The CDR3 DNA follows: TGTGCCGGCAACTTGTTAGGGGTCCTGTACGAGCAGTACTTC.

Details on this clonotype: A read error is possible here, since a much larger clone lies one base away. The chain combines TRBV6-5 with TRBJ1-2, with D possibly TRBD1 on 6 matching bases. Germline V lookup: CDR1 MNHEY, CDR2 SVGAGI. Trimming left V 6 bases short and J 10 bases short, with 15 bases between. The CDR3 contains 12 residues. The CDR3 protein is CASRARGGAYTF. The CDR3 DNA is TGTGCCAGCAGAGCGCGTGGGGGGGCCTACACCTTC.

As concerns this clonotype: A much larger clone differs by one base, so this may be a read error. V gene TRBV6-1 combines with J gene TRBJ1-2; 8 nucleotides line up with TRBD1. This CDR3 is 13 amino acids long. Per the germline V gene, CDR1 is MNHNS and CDR2 is SASEGT. The DNA for the CDR3 is TGTGCCAGCCCGGACAGGGTGGACTATGGCCACACCTTC. This gives the protein CASPDRVDYGHTF.

This clonotype came up many times. The rearrangement links TRBV5-4 to TRBJ2-1; 8 bases are a match to TRBD2. Germline CDR1 SGHNT, CDR2 YYREEE (reference sequence). V was pared by 4 bases and J by 8 bases, with 11 bases of the junction left unmatched. The CDR3 length is 15 residues. CDR3 bases: TGTGCCAGCAGCCCCCCGGGGGGGACGGGCGATGAGCAGTTCTTC. Translating it yields CASSPPGGTGDEQFF.

On this clonotype itself: The junction shows a germline mismatch at one end, possibly a read error. The rearrangement uses TRBV6-1 and TRBJ1-5; the D is unclear. This CDR3 contains 13 residues. Germline-derived CDR1 and CDR2 are MNHNS and SASEGT. The CDR3 nucleotides are TGTACCAGCAGTGGTGAACGCCGTCAGCCCCAGCATTTT. This sequence encodes CTSSGERRQPQHF.

Regarding this clonotype: The junction departs from the called germline gene at one end, perhaps through a read error. The chain uses TRBV4-1 and TRBJ1-5; D possibly corresponds to TRBD1 (5 bases). This CDR3 region has 16 residues. The germline V gene encodes CDR1 MGHRA and CDR2 YSYEKL. The CDR3 region is CANSQHRLRGEQPQHF. The CDR3 nucleotides are TGCGCCAACAGCCAACATCGACTACGGGGCGAACAGCCCCAGCATTTT.

Note on this clonotype: This may be a read error: a much more frequent sequence differs by one nucleotide. The chain employs TRBV4-1 and TRBJ1-3, with D possibly matching TRBD1 (6 bases). The germline CDR1 and CDR2 sequences are MGHRA and YSYEKL. The length of the CDR3 is 17 residues. The CDR3: CARSQGGGQSSGNTIYF. CDR3 nucleotide sequence: TGCGCCAGAAGCCAAGGTGGGGGGCAGAGCTCTGGAAACACCATATATTTT.

On this clonotype: Without the conserved terminal phenylalanine or tryptophan, this CDR3 likely stems from a read error. V is TRBV7-9 and J is TRBJ2-3; TRBD2 aligns across 9 bases. J gave up 0 bases and V 3 bases, and 7 bases lay outside the gene matches. This CDR3 region has 17 residues. Germline V gives CDR1 SEHNR, CDR2 FQNEAQ (reference sequence). The CDR3 loop reads CASSFNGLALSTDTQYS. The CDR3 coding sequence is TGTGCCAGCAGCTTCAACGGACTAGCGCTAAGCACAGATACGCAGTATTCT.

This clonotype was seen only a few times. The junction departs from the called germline gene at one end, perhaps through a read error. V is TRBV7-8 and J is TRBJ2-1; the D is unclear. Germline assignment: CDR1 SGHVS and CDR2 FQNEAQ. The CDR3 has 13 residues. The CDR3 DNA follows: TGTGCCAGTAGCTTAGGCCTGTCCAATGAGCAGTTCTTC. Translation: CASSLGLSNEQFF.

The genes are TRBV29-1 and TRBJ2-7, with D perhaps TRBD1 (6 bases). There are 17 residues in the CDR3. CDR1 SQVTM and CDR2 ANQGSEA come from the germline V gene. The CDR3 nucleotides are TGCAACGTCGAAGATTCTGGTCTGGACAGCTCCCCGTACGAGCAGTACTTC. This encodes CNVEDSGLDSSPYEQYF.